This T cell receptor (beta chain) originates from a study of T cells after yellow fever vaccination. This clonotype was observed a few times. What it binds is not known. A universal primer site and UMIs were added as TCR cDNA was made by 5'RACE template switching. TCRdb used MiXCR to reprocess the 5' RACE reads, holding one entry per CDR3 protein. The sample yields roughly 250,000 distinct CDR3 sequences, 13% seen once. Study-level results: It was a weaker secondary response, yet one that peaked faster, at day 5 versus 15. The study re-detected most primary-vaccination clones after the booster (approximately 96% CD4, roughly 85% CD8).

The CDR3 totals 13 residues. Germline V gene lookup returns CDR1 SGHTA and CDR2 FQGTGA. Trimming removed 2 bases from V and 5 bases from J, with 7 bases in between. The sequence came from a young man who received the YFV17D yellow fever vaccine. The sample consisted of CD4+ T cells sorted from PBMCs, taken 45 days after the yellow fever booster vaccination. This chain joins TRBV7-3 and TRBJ2-1; D is uncertain. The CDR3 spells CASSLGINNEQFF. For the CDR3, the DNA is TGTGCCAGCAGCTTAGGGATAAACAATGAGCAGTTCTTC.